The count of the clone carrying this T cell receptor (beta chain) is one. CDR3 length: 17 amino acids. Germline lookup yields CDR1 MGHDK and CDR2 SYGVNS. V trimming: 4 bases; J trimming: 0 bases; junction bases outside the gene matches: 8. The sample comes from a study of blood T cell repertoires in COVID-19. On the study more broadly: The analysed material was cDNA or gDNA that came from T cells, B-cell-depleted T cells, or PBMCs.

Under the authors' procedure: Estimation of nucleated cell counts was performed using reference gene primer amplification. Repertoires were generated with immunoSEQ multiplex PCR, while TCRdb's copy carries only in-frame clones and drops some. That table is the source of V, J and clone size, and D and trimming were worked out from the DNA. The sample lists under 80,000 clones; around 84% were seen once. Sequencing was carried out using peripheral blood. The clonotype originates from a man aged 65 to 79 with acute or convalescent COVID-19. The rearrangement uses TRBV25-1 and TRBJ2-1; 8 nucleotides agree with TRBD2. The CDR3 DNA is TGTGCCAGCAGTGCCTCTAGCGGGTTGAGCTCCTACAATGAGCAGTTCTTC. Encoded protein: CASSASSGLSSYNEQFF.